The source of this T cell receptor (beta chain) is a study of T-cell reconstitution after alpha-beta-depleted transplantation in children. This clonotype was found many times. What it binds is unknown. The CDR3 loop spans 15 amino acids. Trimming took 10 bases from V and 0 from J, leaving 15 bases between them. General study results and limits: The high TCRbeta diversity at day 60 in some patients came from surviving recipient T cells and thymic progenitors. T-cell counts and diversity at one year following transplant were attributed mainly to newly produced T cells. By about two months after transplant, alpha-beta T cells reportedly arose from several hundred graft clones that had expanded.

As it was prepared, the TCRbeta library received unique molecular identifiers. One entry per CDR3 protein results from TCRdb running MiXCR on the PCR reads. Among roughly 66,000 distinct CDR3 sequences listed, approximately 5% were seen once. The J gene is TRBJ2-2, the V gene TRBV12-3 or TRBV12-4; the D gene could be TRBD1 or TRBD2 (7 bases each). The sequence came from a boy younger than two who had a stem cell transplant for acute myeloid leukemia, so the T cells may come from the graft donor. This material consisted of PBMCs, mostly from graft donor cells, taken 180 days after TCRalphabeta/CD19-depleted stem cell transplant. CDR3 sequence: CATRAGTANTGELFF. The DNA for the CDR3 is TGTGCCACTCGAGCGGGGACAGCGAACACCGGGGAGCTGTTTTTT.